This T cell receptor (beta chain) was found in a study of OX40 agonist ivuxolimab in advanced cancers. In the study overall: Patients in dose escalation had liver, melanoma, kidney or head and neck cancers. Of mixed ages from about 20 to 80 and averaging approximately 60 years, the group was roughly 85% male. Study-wide results and caveats: Dosing at 0.1 to 3.0 mg/kg was accompanied by clonal expansion of CD4+ and CD8+ blood T cells by week 6. Normalized T-cell clonal expansion was also low in some nonresponders.

The germline gives CDR1 SGHTA, CDR2 FQGNSA. V was trimmed by 5 bases and J by 3 bases, leaving 15 bases between them. The CDR3 consists of 15 residues. Note on this clone: As yet, its antigen is unknown.

Only in-frame clones appear in the TCRdb table, and some are missing; sequencing was by immunoSEQ multiplex PCR. The data contain 55,000 to 65,000 clones, 85% to 90% of them singletons. This chain connects TRBV7-2 to TRBJ2-3, with a weak D call TRBD1 (6 bases). The TCR comes from an adult with an advanced solid tumor such as melanoma, head and neck, liver or kidney cancer. Sequencing was performed on CD4+ or CD8+ T cells sorted from blood, taken in a trial of the OX40 agonist ivuxolimab. The CDR3: CASSRSDSRTDTQYF. In DNA, the CDR3 is TGTGCCAGCAGCCGTTCGGACAGTAGGACAGATACGCAGTATTTT.